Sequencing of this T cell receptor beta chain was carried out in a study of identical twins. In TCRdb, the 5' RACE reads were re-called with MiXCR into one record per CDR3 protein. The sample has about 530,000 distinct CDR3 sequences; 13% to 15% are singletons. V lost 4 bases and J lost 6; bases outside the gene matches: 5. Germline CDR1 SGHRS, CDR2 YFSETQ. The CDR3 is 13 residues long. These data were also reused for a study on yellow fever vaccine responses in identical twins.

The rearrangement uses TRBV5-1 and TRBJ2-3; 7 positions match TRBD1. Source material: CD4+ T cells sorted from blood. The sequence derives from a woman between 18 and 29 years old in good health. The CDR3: CASSLDRVDTQYF. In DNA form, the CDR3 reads TGCGCCAGCAGCCTTGACAGGGTCGATACGCAGTATTTT.